Listed below are T cell receptor beta chains from one sample, sequenced in a study of blood T cell repertoires in COVID-19. Clones were sequenced by immunoSEQ multiplex PCR, and TCRdb holds only the in-frame ones, with some missing. The top ten hold approximately 18% of the sample, which has around 150,000 clones, 80% to 90% seen once. What was sequenced was peripheral blood. These TCRs come from a woman aged 80 or older with acute or convalescent COVID-19. CDR3s include the opening cysteine and the closing phenylalanine or tryptophan. D genes are given only for firm matches. Only some rows state a clone size, as once, few, many or a class for expanded clones.

clone size	V gene	J gene	D gene	CDR3 protein	CDR3 DNA
.	TRBV5-6	TRBJ1-4	.	CASSGASNEKLFF	TGTGCCAGCAGTGGGGCGTCTAATGAAAAACTGTTTTTT
.	TRBV7-2	TRBJ2-6	TRBD1	CASMNRGLPGANVLTF	TGTGCCAGCATGAACAGGGGTTTACCTGGGGCCAACGTCCTGACTTTC
few	TRBV15	TRBJ1-4	.	CATSGGQPTNEKLFF	TGTGCCACCAGCGGCGGACAGCCAACTAATGAAAAACTGTTTTTT
.	TRBV5-8	TRBJ1-6	.	CASSLVGSFSPLHF	TGTGCCAGCAGCTTGGTCGGGTCCTTCTCACCCCTCCACTTT
.	TRBV30	TRBJ1-2	TRBD1	CAWTVGTGVTF	TGTGCCTGGACCGTCGGGACAGGGGTCACCTTC
.	TRBV2	TRBJ1-5	TRBD1	CASGRQGAMQPQHF	TGTGCCAGCGGGAGACAGGGGGCAATGCAGCCCCAGCATTTT
.	TRBV19	TRBJ2-6	TRBD1	CASSFPLGQGSSGANVLTF	TGTGCCAGTAGTTTCCCCCTTGGACAGGGATCATCTGGGGCCAACGTCCTGACTTTC
once	TRBV18	TRBJ1-3	.	CASSLRGTRSGNTIYF	TGTGCCAGCTCACTTCGAGGCACCCGCTCTGGAAACACCATATATTTT
.	TRBV5-8	TRBJ1-5	TRBD1	CASSPGQGFDQPQHF	TGTGCCAGCAGCCCAGGACAGGGATTTGATCAGCCCCAGCATTTT
once	TRBV14	TRBJ2-7	.	CASSPSGALSYEQYF	TGTGCCAGCAGCCCCTCAGGGGCCCTCTCCTACGAGCAGTACTTC
.	TRBV5-6	TRBJ1-3	.	CARTSAGSLYSGNTIYF	TGTGCCAGGACATCCGCGGGCAGTCTTTACTCTGGAAACACCATATATTTT
once	TRBV19	TRBJ2-1	.	CASSTLKRANYNEQFF	TGTGCCAGTAGTACTCTAAAGCGGGCCAACTACAATGAGCAGTTCTTC
few	TRBV4-1	TRBJ1-2	.	CASSQVIRTVTGNYGYTF	TGCGCCAGCAGCCAAGTCATACGGACAGTAACAGGAAACTATGGCTACACCTTC
.	TRBV9	TRBJ2-1	TRBD2	CASSVGGGDYNEQFF	TGTGCCAGCAGCGTAGGCGGGGGGGACTACAATGAGCAGTTCTTC
few	TRBV28	TRBJ2-1	.	CASSSNLSGTRGQFF	TGTGCCAGCAGTTCAAACCTCTCCGGGACAAGGGGTCAGTTCTTC
.	TRBV19	TRBJ1-2	.	CASSRTATLYGYTF	TGTGCCAGTAGCCGGACAGCGACTCTCTATGGCTACACCTTC
.	TRBV7-2	TRBJ1-4	.	CASSPVAATNEKLFF	TGTGCCAGCAGCCCCGTAGCCGCAACTAATGAAAAACTGTTTTTT
once	TRBV19	TRBJ1-4	.	CASSTSVSTNEKLFF	TGTGCCAGTAGTACCTCAGTCTCAACTAATGAAAAACTGTTTTTT
.	TRBV9	TRBJ1-3	.	CASSVEVGASAGNTIYF	TGTGCCAGCAGCGTAGAGGTGGGGGCCTCTGCTGGAAACACCATATATTTT
few	TRBV7-9	TRBJ1-6	TRBD1	CASSRRGSNSPLHF	TGTGCCAGCAGCCGCAGGGGGTCTAATTCACCCCTCCACTTT
.	TRBV27	TRBJ2-1	TRBD2	CASSLGTSGSDEQFF	TGTGCCAGCAGTTTGGGGACTAGCGGGAGTGATGAGCAGTTCTTC
few	TRBV2	TRBJ1-1	TRBD1	CASRDGTGNTEAFF	TGTGCCAGCAGGGATGGGACAGGGAACACTGAAGCTTTCTTT
.	TRBV7-2	TRBJ1-2	.	CASSTQANYGYTF	TGTGCCAGCAGCACACAAGCTAACTATGGCTACACCTTC
.	TRBV2	TRBJ2-2	TRBD2	CASSPRLAGQNTGELFF	TGTGCCAGCAGCCCGAGACTAGCGGGGCAAAACACCGGGGAGCTGTTTTTT
once	TRBV5-1	TRBJ1-1	.	CASSLGQGRTLKLLF	TGCGCCAGCAGCCTAGGACAAGGTAGGACACTGAAGCTTTTATTT
.	TRBV7-9	TRBJ2-2	TRBD2	CASRPLGAGVSTGELFF	TGTGCCAGCAGACCGCTTGGGGCGGGAGTCAGCACCGGGGAGCTGTTTTTT
.	TRBV7-3	TRBJ2-1	TRBD1	CASSLYSGTGPNEQFF	TGTGCCAGCAGCTTATACTCCGGGACAGGGCCCAATGAGCAGTTCTTC
.	TRBV28	TRBJ2-1	TRBD1	CASSFPDRPFNEQFF	TGTGCCAGCAGTTTCCCGGACAGGCCATTCAATGAGCAGTTCTTC
.	TRBV11-2	TRBJ2-2	.	CASSLDRWNTGELFF	TGTGCCAGCAGCTTAGACAGATGGAACACCGGGGAGCTGTTTTTT
.	TRBV2	TRBJ1-2	.	CASRADSYGYTF	TGTGCCAGCAGGGCGGACAGCTATGGCTACACCTTC
once	TRBV11-1	TRBJ2-7	.	CASSLTRRAGQDEQYF	TGTGCCAGCAGCTTAACAAGACGGGCGGGGCAGGACGAGCAGTACTTC
.	TRBV6-6	TRBJ2-5	TRBD2	CASSSHSGGIGETQYF	TGTGCCAGCAGTTCTCATAGCGGGGGGATAGGAGAGACCCAGTACTTC
few	TRBV24-1	TRBJ2-1	.	CATSDHPRGGLYNEQFF	TGTGCCACCAGTGATCACCCCCGGGGTGGTCTCTACAATGAGCAGTTCTTC
.	TRBV5-6	TRBJ2-1	TRBD2	CASSLVLRGAPIGQFF	TGTGCCAGCAGCTTGGTTTTGCGGGGGGCCCCAATCGGGCAGTTCTTC
.	TRBV10-3	TRBJ2-1	TRBD2	CAITSLFSREGSSYNEQFF	TGTGCCATCACCAGCTTATTTTCGCGGGAGGGAAGCTCCTACAATGAGCAGTTCTTC
.	TRBV10-3	TRBJ2-3	TRBD1	CAISDWDRGGTDTQYF	TGTGCCATCAGTGACTGGGACAGGGGGGGGACAGATACGCAGTATTTT
.	TRBV2	TRBJ1-1	TRBD1	CASSDPGGYTEAFF	TGTGCCAGCAGTGATCCAGGGGGATACACTGAAGCTTTCTTT
.	TRBV27	TRBJ1-2	TRBD1	CASRPGTANYGYTF	TGTGCCAGCAGACCCGGGACAGCTAACTATGGCTACACCTTC
.	TRBV19	TRBJ1-6	.	CASSDPGDNSPLHF	TGTGCCAGTAGTGATCCAGGGGATAATTCACCCCTCCACTTT
once	TRBV27	TRBJ2-1	TRBD2	CATSGGTYNEQFF	TGTGCCACTAGCGGGGGCACCTACAATGAGCAGTTCTTC
.	TRBV21-1	TRBJ2-5	.	CASSKVRAATQETQYF	TGTGCCAGCAGCAAAGTTCGCGCGGCAACGCAAGAGACCCAGTACTTC
.	TRBV29-1	TRBJ2-1	.	CSVALVSHRNEQFF	TGCAGCGTTGCTCTAGTATCACACCGAAATGAGCAGTTCTTC
.	TRBV11-3	TRBJ2-1	TRBD2	CASSLIAGEGNEQFF	TGTGCCAGCAGCTTAATAGCGGGGGAAGGTAATGAGCAGTTCTTC
.	TRBV19	TRBJ2-4	.	CASSISPTIQVSTKNIQYF	TGTGCCAGTAGTATCTCCCCAACGATACAGGTGTCTACCAAAAACATTCAGTACTTC
.	TRBV10-2	TRBJ2-3	.	CASSESPGRRTDTQYF	TGCGCCAGCAGTGAGTCCCCCGGGAGACGCACAGATACGCAGTATTTT
many	TRBV6-2/TRBV6-3	TRBJ2-7	.	CASSYRQGTYEQYF	TGTGCCAGCAGTTACCGGCAGGGAACCTACGAGCAGTACTTC
.	TRBV2	TRBJ2-1	TRBD1	CASRPGTGGNYNEQFF	TGTGCCAGCAGACCCGGGACAGGGGGCAATTACAATGAGCAGTTCTTC
.	TRBV7-8	TRBJ1-2	TRBD1	CASSLQGDYGYTF	TGTGCCAGCAGCTTACAGGGGGACTATGGCTACACCTTC
.	TRBV5-4	TRBJ2-6	.	CASSLNLASSSGANVLTF	TGTGCCAGCAGCTTGAATCTAGCGAGTAGCTCTGGGGCCAACGTCCTGACTTTC
.	TRBV7-8	TRBJ2-6	.	CASSPVLTF	TGTGCCAGCAGCCCTGTCCTGACTTTC
.	TRBV5-1	TRBJ1-1	.	CASSLSSGQNTEAFF	TGCGCCAGCAGCTTGTCGTCGGGACAGAACACTGAAGCTTTCTTT
.	TRBV19	TRBJ1-2	TRBD1	CARREQGICGYTF	TGTGCCAGGAGGGAACAGGGGATCTGTGGCTACACCTTC
few	TRBV5-4	TRBJ2-2	TRBD2	CASSLIAGDGTGELFF	TGTGCCAGCAGCCTAATAGCGGGAGATGGCACCGGGGAGCTGTTTTTT
.	TRBV7-2	TRBJ2-1	.	CASSHGSLSNEQFF	TGTGCCAGCAGCCACGGGAGTCTGTCTAATGAGCAGTTCTTC
few	TRBV4-1	TRBJ1-4	TRBD1	CASRLGRGNEKLFF	TGCGCCAGCAGATTGGGCAGGGGGAATGAAAAACTGTTTTTT
few	TRBV21-1	TRBJ1-2	.	CASSRLDSDSF	TGTGCCAGCAGCAGACTGGACTCGGATTCCTTC
.	TRBV7-6	TRBJ1-3	TRBD1	CASSPISGGGNTIYF	TGTGCCAGCAGTCCTATCTCAGGGGGCGGAAACACCATATATTTT
.	TRBV18	TRBJ1-1	TRBD1	CASSGDRNTEAFF	TGTGCCAGCTCGGGGGACAGAAACACTGAAGCTTTCTTT
.	TRBV3-1/TRBV3-2	TRBJ2-1	.	CASSQEGDPSSYNEQFF	TGTGCCAGCAGCCAAGAGGGCGACCCGAGCTCCTACAATGAGCAGTTCTTC